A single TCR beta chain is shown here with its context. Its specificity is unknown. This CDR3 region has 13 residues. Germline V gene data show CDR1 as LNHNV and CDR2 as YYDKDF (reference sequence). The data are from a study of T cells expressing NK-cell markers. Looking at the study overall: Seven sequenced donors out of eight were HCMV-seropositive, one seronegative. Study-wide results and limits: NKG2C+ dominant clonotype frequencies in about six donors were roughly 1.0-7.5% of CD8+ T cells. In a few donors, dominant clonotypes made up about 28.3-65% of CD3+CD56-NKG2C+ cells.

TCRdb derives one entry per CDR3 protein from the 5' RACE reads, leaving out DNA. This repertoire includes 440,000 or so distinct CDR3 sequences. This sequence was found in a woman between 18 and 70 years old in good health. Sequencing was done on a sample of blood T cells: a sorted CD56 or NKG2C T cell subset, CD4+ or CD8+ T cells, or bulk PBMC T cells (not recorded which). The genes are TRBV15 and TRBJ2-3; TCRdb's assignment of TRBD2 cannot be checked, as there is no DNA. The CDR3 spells CATSRSPPDTQYF.